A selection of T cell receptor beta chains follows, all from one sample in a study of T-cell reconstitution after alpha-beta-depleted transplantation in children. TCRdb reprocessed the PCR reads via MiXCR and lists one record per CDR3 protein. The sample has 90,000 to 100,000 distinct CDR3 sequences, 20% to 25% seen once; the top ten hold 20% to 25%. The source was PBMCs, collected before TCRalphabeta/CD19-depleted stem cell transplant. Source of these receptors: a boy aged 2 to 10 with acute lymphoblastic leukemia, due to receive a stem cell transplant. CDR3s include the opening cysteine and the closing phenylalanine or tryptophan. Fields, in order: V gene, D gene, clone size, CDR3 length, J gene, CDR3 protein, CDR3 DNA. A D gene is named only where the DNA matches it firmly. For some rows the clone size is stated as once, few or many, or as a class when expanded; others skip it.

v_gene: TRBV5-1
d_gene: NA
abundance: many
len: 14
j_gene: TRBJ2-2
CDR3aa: CASSYRPSTGELFF
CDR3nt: TGCGCCAGCAGCTACAGACCGAGCACCGGGGAGCTGTTTTTT

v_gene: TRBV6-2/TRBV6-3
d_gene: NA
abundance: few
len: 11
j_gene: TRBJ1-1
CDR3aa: CASSWLTEAFF
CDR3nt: TGTGCCAGCAGTTGGTTGACTGAAGCTTTCTTT

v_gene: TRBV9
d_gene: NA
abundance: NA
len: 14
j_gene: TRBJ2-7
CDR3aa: CASSVGQGLSEQYF
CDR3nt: TGTGCCAGCAGCGTAGGCCAGGGGCTCTCCGAGCAGTACTTC

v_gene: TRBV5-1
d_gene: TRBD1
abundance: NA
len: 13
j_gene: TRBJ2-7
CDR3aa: CASKRQGAYEQYF
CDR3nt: TGCGCCAGCAAGCGACAGGGCGCCTACGAGCAGTACTTC

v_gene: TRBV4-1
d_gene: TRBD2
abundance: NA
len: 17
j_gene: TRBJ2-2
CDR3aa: CASSQERGLANTGELFF
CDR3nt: TGCGCCAGCAGCCAAGAGAGGGGACTAGCGAACACCGGGGAGCTGTTTTTT

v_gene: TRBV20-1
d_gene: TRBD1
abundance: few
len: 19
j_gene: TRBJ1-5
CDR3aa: CSARDRGGTGGYSNQPQHF
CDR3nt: TGCAGTGCTAGAGATCGCGGGGGGACAGGGGGGTATAGCAATCAGCCCCAGCATTTT

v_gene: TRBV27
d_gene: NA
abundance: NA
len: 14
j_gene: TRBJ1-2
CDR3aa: CASASRVLDYGYTF
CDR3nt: TGTGCCAGCGCCTCCAGGGTTCTGGACTATGGCTACACCTTC

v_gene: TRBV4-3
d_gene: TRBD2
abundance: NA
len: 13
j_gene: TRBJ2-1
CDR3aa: CASSYSGYNEQFF
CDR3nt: TGCGCCAGCAGTTATAGCGGGTACAATGAGCAGTTCTTC

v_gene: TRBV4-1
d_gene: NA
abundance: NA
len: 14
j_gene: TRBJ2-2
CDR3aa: CASSQVGVSLELFF
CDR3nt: TGCGCCAGCAGCCAAGTTGGTGTAAGCCTTGAGCTGTTTTTT

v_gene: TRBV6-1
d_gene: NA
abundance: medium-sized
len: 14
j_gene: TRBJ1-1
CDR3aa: CASRDPGRATEAFF
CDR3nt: TGTGCCAGCAGGGACCCAGGGCGGGCCACTGAAGCTTTCTTT

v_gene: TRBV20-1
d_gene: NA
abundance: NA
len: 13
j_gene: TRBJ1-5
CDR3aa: CSSETYPNQPQHF
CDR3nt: TGCAGTTCTGAAACGTATCCCAATCAGCCCCAGCATTTT

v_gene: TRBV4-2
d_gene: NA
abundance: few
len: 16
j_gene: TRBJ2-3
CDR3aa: CASSQASAEGTDTQYF
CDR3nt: TGTGCCAGCAGCCAAGCGTCGGCGGAGGGCACAGATACGCAGTATTTT

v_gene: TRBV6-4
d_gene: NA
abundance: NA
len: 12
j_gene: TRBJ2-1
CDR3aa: CASPGAYNEQFF
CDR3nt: TGTGCCAGCCCGGGAGCGTACAATGAGCAGTTCTTC

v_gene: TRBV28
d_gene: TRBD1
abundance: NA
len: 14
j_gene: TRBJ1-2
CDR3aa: CASSPRTGLYGYTF
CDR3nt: TGTGCCAGCAGTCCCCGGACAGGGCTCTATGGCTACACCTTC